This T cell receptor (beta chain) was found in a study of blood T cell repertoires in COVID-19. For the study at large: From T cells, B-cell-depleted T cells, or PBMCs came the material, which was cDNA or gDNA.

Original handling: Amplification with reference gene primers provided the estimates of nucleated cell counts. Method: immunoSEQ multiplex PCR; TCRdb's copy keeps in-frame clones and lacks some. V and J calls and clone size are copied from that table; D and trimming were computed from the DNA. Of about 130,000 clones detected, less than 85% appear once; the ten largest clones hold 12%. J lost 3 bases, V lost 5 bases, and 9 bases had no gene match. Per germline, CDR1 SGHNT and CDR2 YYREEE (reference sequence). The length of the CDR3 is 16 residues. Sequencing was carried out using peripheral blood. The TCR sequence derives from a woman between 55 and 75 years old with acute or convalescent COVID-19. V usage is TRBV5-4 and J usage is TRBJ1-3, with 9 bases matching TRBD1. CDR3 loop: CASSLQGASVGNTIYF. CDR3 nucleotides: TGTGCCAGCAGTTTACAGGGGGCTAGCGTTGGAAACACCATATATTTT. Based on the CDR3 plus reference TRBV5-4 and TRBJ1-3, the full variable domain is ETGVTQSPTHLIKTRGQQVTLRCSSQSGHNTVSWYQQALGQGPQFIFQYYREEENGRGNFPPRFSGLQFPNYSSELNVNALELDDSALYLCASSLQGASVGNTIYFGEGSWLTVV.